These 20 T cell receptor beta chains were all obtained from the same sample, sequenced in a study of shared clonotypes between healthy human individuals (TCRdb year 2020). CD8 naive samples were CD45RO-negative cells positively selected for CCR7, giving a CD45RA+CCR7+ population that excluded TemRA cells. Libraries came from the immunoSEQ multiplex PCR assay. Entries here come from immuneACCESS through TCRdb and include only in-frame sequences with V and J called. Some clones fail to appear in such tables; in the studies checked, an unresolved V gene covers under half of the shortfall, and the cause of the remainder is unknown. The sample data list about 2,200,000 clones, and about 92% of these were observed just once. The ten largest clones take up under 2% of the sample. The sample was naive CD8+ T cells from PBMCs. This specimen's cell subset or site label, per the study, means: CD45RA+CCR7+. The receptors stem from a man in his late teens or twenties in good health. Some clones in this sample may be carry-over from other donors' samples.

This chain joins TRBV6-1 and TRBJ1-2; no clear D. CDR1 and CDR2 (germline): MNHNS, SASEGT. Between the trimmed V and J ends, which lost 7 bases and 3 bases, there was a span of 15 bases. The CDR3 is made up of 14 amino acids. The CDR3, as DNA: TGTGCCAGCACCACCATGCCAGTGGACTATGGCTACACCTTC. The encoded protein is CASTTMPVDYGYTF.

This chain links TRBV28 with TRBJ2-1, with a possible D match to TRBD2 (5 bases). This CDR3 contains 15 residues. Germline CDR1 is MDHEN and CDR2 is SYDVKM. V was clipped by 5 bases and J by 4 bases, with 15 bases between them. The CDR3 spells CASSPRTPGYNEQFF. As DNA, the CDR3 is TGTGCCAGCAGTCCCCGGACTCCGGGTTACAATGAGCAGTTCTTC.

V usage is TRBV9 and J usage is TRBJ2-7; possible D gene TRBD1, 6 bases. This CDR3 contains 15 residues. The V end lost 4 bases, the J end lost 1 base, and 15 bases lay between the germline ends. From germline, CDR1 is SGDLS and CDR2 YYNGEE. CDR3 sequence: CASSPRLGGSYEQYF. As DNA, the CDR3 is TGTGCCAGCAGCCCTCGATTAGGGGGATCCTACGAGCAGTACTTC.

This chain links TRBV19 with TRBJ1-1; D is ambiguous. The germline V gene has CDR1 LNHDA and CDR2 SQIVND (reference sequence). The CDR3 is 13 residues long. The V gene lost 7 bases and the J gene lost 1 base, with 10 bases spanning the gap. DNA for the CDR3: TGTGCCAGTACTCGGGGAGGGAACACTGAAGCTTTCTTT. Amino acid sequence: CASTRGGNTEAFF.

The chain couples TRBV4-1 to TRBJ2-2; the match to TRBD1 covers 9 bases. With V trimmed by 5 bases and J by 5 bases, 6 bases remained unmatched. The CDR3 covers 15 residues. Germline V CDR1 and CDR2: MGHRA, YSYEKL. CDR3 DNA sequence: TGCGCCAGCAGCGCGGGACAGGGATTGACCGGGGAGCTGTTTTTT. The encoded protein is CASSAGQGLTGELFF.

This chain joins TRBV27 and TRBJ2-7; 7 bases are a match to TRBD2. With V trimmed by 3 bases and J by 2 bases, 4 bases remained unmatched. This CDR3 spans 14 amino acids. Germline V gene data show CDR1 as MNHEY and CDR2 as SMNVEV (reference sequence). CDR3 coding DNA: TGTGCCAGCAGTTTCGCGGGAGAGCCCTACGAGCAGTACTTC. This gives the protein CASSFAGEPYEQYF.

The chain links TRBV2 to TRBJ1-2; weak D call: TRBD1 (5 bases). The V and J ends lost 3 bases and 2 bases respectively, with 10 bases between them. The CDR3 consists of 14 residues. Germline CDR1 reads SNHLY; CDR2 reads FYNNEI. Written as DNA, the CDR3 is TGTGCCAGCAGTGACCTTCGACAGAACTATGGCTACACCTTC. Protein product: CASSDLRQNYGYTF.

V and J are TRBV18 and TRBJ2-1; tentatively, D is TRBD1 (5 bases). There are 12 residues in the CDR3. The V end was cut by 2 bases, the J end by 10 bases, with 9 bases between. The germline V gene has CDR1 KGHSH and CDR2 LQKENI. The CDR3 nucleotides read TGTGCCAGCTCACCAGGGGCCCCAGAGCAGTTCTTC. It is translated as CASSPGAPEQFF. Full variable domain (rest looked up from reference TRBV18 and TRBJ2-1): NAGVMQNPRHLVRRRGQEARLRCSPMKGHSHVYWYRQLPEEGLKFMVYLQKENIIDESGMPKERFSAEFPKEGPSILRIQQVVRGDSAAYFCASSPGAPEQFFGPGTRLTVL.

The chain carries TRBV15 and TRBJ2-3, with 7 nucleotides matching TRBD2. The CDR3 is 13 residues long. V gave up 8 bases and J gave up 2 bases; unmatched junction bases: 4. Germline V gene data show CDR1 as LNHNV and CDR2 as YYDKDF (reference sequence). The CDR3 coding sequence is TGTGCCACCGGCGGGAGTATCACAGATACGCAGTATTTT. Protein sequence: CATGGSITDTQYF.

The chain joins TRBV19 to TRBJ1-5; the match to TRBD1 covers 9 bases. CDR1 is LNHDA and CDR2 is SQIVND in the germline V gene (reference sequence). V was clipped by 6 bases and J by 5 bases; unmatched bases: 11. The CDR3 spans 16 residues. The CDR3 is CASSSQTGGSHQPQHF. As DNA, the CDR3 is TGTGCCAGTAGCTCCCAGACAGGGGGGTCCCATCAGCCCCAGCATTTT.

The rearrangement uses TRBV30 and TRBJ2-7, with 7 bases lining up with TRBD2. The junction had 6 bases not matched to a gene; V was cut back by 5 bases and J by 2 bases. The CDR3 has 13 amino acids. The germline V gene has CDR1 GTSNPN and CDR2 SVGIG (reference sequence). CDR3 nucleotides: TGTGCCTGGGACAGCGGGGTTACCTACGAGCAGTACTTC. Protein product: CAWDSGVTYEQYF.

The chain recombines TRBV28 with TRBJ2-1; D is perhaps TRBD1 or TRBD2 (6 bases each). The CDR3 is 16 amino acids. Trimming took 7 bases from V and 7 from J, leaving 23 bases between them. The germline gives CDR1 MDHEN, CDR2 SYDVKM. The DNA of the CDR3 is TGTGCCAGCACCTACACAGCCGGGGGCCCAAGGAATGAGCAGTTCTTC. Its translation: CASTYTAGGPRNEQFF.

The chain carries TRBV28 and TRBJ1-2; D gene ambiguous. With 4 bases removed from V and 8 bases from J, the gap between germline ends came to 17 bases. Looked up from germline, CDR1 is MDHEN and CDR2 is SYDVKM. CDR3 length: 14 amino acids. The CDR3 DNA is TGTGCCAGCAGTTACGGTCCGACGGTTGACGGCTACACCTTC. Translation gives CASSYGPTVDGYTF.

This clone was seen once. The chain uses TRBV6-1 and TRBJ1-3; D is unresolved. This CDR3 is 13 amino acids long. V was pared by 7 bases and J by 2 bases, with 9 bases between. Germline lookup yields CDR1 MNHNS and CDR2 SASEGT. The CDR3 is CASIGAAGNTIYF. DNA for the CDR3: TGTGCCAGCATAGGCGCAGCTGGAAACACCATATATTTT.

The V gene is TRBV30, the J gene TRBJ1-1; D is undetermined. CDR3 length: 12 residues. Germline values: CDR1 GTSNPN, CDR2 SVGIG (reference sequence). The germline V and J ends were trimmed by 0 bases and 4 bases, with 6 bases remaining between them. The CDR3 spells CAWSVGSTEAFF. The CDR3 bases are TGTGCCTGGAGTGTTGGCAGCACTGAAGCTTTCTTT.

The gene calls are TRBV27 and TRBJ1-4, with no clear D. The germline V gene has CDR1 MNHEY and CDR2 SMNVEV (reference sequence). This CDR3 contains 16 residues. V lost 0 bases, J lost 4 bases, and 12 bases lay in between. CDR3: CASSLSAPRVNEKLFF. The CDR3 DNA reads TGTGCCAGCAGTTTATCTGCCCCTCGGGTTAATGAAAAACTGTTTTTT.

The V and J genes are TRBV25-1 and TRBJ1-2, with D unresolved. V lost 1 base and J 4 bases, leaving 10 bases between the germline ends. The CDR3 is 14 residues long. Germline CDR1 reads MGHDK; CDR2 reads SYGVNS. The CDR3 loop reads CASSESGMGYGYTF. The CDR3 DNA sequence: TGTGCCAGCAGTGAATCGGGTATGGGCTATGGCTACACCTTC.

The V and J genes are TRBV6-4 and TRBJ2-1; 7 positions match TRBD2. Germline values: CDR1 MRHNA, CDR2 SNTAGT. V gave up 6 bases and J gave up 0 bases; unmatched junction bases: 2. CDR3 length equals 14 residues. The CDR3 nucleotides are TGTGCCAGCAGCGGGGGGAGCTCCTACAATGAGCAGTTCTTC. Protein: CASSGGSSYNEQFF.

This clone was recorded once. The chain has TRBV6-1 and TRBJ2-4; no clear D gene. The V end was cut by 2 bases, the J end by 2 bases, with 16 bases between. The CDR3 has 17 residues. Germline assignment: CDR1 MNHNS and CDR2 SASEGT. The CDR3 DNA is TGTGCCAGCAGTGAAAGGCCCTGGGCTCAGTCCAAAAACATTCAGTACTTC. This encodes CASSERPWAQSKNIQYF.

The chain is built from TRBV10-3 and TRBJ2-7, with D perhaps given as TRBD1 or TRBD2 (5 bases each). This CDR3 has 14 amino acids. CDR1 is ENHRY, CDR2 SYGVKD, per germline. With 6 bases removed from V and 1 base from J, the gap between germline ends came to 13 bases. The DNA of the CDR3 is TGTGCCATCAGGATCGGGACGGAATCCTACGAGCAGTACTTC. Encoded protein: CAIRIGTESYEQYF.